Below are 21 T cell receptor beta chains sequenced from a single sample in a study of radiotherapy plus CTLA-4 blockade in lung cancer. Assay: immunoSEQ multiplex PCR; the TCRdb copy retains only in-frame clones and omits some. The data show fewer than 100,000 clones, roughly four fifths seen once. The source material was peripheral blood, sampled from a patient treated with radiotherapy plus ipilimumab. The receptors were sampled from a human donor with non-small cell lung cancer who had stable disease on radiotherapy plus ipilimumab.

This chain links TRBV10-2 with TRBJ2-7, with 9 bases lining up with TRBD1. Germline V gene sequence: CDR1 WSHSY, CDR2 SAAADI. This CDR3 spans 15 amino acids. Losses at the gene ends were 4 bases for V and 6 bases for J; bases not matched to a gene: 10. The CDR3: CASSAVQGASLEQYF. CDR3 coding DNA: TGCGCCAGCAGTGCTGTACAGGGGGCCTCTCTCGAGCAGTACTTC.

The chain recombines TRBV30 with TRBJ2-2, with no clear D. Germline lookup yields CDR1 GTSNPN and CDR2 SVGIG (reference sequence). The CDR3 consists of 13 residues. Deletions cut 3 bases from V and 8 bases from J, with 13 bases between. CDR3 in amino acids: CAWSITSAGELFF. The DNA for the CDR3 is TGTGCCTGGAGCATAACATCAGCAGGGGAGCTGTTTTTT.

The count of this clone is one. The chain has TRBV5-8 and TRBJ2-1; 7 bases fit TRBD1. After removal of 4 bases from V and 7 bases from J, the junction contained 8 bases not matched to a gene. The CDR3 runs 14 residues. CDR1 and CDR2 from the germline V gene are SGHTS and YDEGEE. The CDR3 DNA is TGTGCCAGCAGCACAAGGCACAGGGGTAATGAGCAGTTCTTC. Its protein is CASSTRHRGNEQFF.

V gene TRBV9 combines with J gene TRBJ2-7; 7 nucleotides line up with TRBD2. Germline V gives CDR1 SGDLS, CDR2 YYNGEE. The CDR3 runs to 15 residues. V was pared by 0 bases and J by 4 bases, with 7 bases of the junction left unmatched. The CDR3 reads CASSVAGSGPYEQYF. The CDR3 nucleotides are TGTGCCAGCAGCGTAGCGGGTAGCGGGCCATACGAGCAGTACTTC.

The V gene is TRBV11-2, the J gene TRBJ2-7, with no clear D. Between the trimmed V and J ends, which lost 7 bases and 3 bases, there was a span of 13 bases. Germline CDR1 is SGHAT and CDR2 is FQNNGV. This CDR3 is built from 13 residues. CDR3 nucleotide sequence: TGTGCCAGCAAGCTCTCGTCCCACTACGAGCAGTACTTC. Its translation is CASKLSSHYEQYF.

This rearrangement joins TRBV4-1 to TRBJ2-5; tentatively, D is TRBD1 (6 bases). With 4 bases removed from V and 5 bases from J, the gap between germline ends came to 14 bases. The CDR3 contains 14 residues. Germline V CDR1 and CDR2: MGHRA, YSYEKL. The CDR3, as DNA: TGCGCCAGCAGCCCTGGACAGCCGGGGGAGACCCAGTACTTC. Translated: CASSPGQPGETQYF.

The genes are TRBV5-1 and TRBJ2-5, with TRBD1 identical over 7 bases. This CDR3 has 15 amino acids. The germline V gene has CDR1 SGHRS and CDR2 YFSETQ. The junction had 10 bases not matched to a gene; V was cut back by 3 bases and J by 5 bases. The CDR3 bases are TGCGCCAGCAGCTCCAACTCAGGGGGACGGGAGACCCAGTACTTC. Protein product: CASSSNSGGRETQYF.

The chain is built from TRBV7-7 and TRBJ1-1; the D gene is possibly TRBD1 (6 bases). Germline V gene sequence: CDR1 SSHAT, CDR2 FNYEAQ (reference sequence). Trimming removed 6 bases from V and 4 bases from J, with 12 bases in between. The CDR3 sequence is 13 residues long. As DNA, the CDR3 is TGTGCCAGCAGTTCGGACAGATTCACTGAAGCTTTCTTT. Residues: CASSSDRFTEAFF.

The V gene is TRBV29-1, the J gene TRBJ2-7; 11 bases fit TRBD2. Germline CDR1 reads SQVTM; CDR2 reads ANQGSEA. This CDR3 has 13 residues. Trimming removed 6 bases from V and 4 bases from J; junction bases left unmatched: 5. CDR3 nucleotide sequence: TGCAGCGTGCTGACTAGCGGGGCATACGAGCAGTACTTC. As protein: CSVLTSGAYEQYF.

The DNA of the CDR3 is TGTGCCAGCAGCGTAACGCAGGGGGCGGCAGATACGCAGTATTTT. It encodes CASSVTQGAADTQYF. This chain uses TRBV9 with TRBJ2-3; 8 bases fit TRBD1. The length of the CDR3 is 15 residues. The V and J ends lost 1 base and 4 bases, in that order; junction bases with no gene match: 5. Germline CDR1 is SGDLS and CDR2 is YYNGEE.

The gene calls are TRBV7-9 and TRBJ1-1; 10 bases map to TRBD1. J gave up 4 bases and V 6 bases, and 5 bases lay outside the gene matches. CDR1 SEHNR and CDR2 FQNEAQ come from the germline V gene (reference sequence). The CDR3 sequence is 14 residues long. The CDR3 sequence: CASRDGTGVTEAFF. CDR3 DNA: TGTGCCAGCAGGGATGGGACAGGGGTCACTGAAGCTTTCTTT.

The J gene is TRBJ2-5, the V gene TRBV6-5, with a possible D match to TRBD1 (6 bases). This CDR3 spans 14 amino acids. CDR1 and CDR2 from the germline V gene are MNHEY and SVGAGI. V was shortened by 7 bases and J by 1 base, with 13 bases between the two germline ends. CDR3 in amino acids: CASTQQGAQETQYF. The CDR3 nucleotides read TGTGCCAGCACCCAACAGGGAGCCCAAGAGACCCAGTACTTC.

The CDR3 reads CASSIGRDYGYTF. DNA of the CDR3: TGTGCCAGTAGTATAGGCAGGGACTATGGCTACACCTTC. The chain combines TRBV19 with TRBJ1-2; TRBD1 is a possible D gene (5 bases). V lost 1 base to trimming and J lost 3 bases, with 6 bases between them. Per the germline V gene, CDR1 is LNHDA and CDR2 is SQIVND (reference sequence). This CDR3 is 13 amino acids long. The full variable domain, with the rest looked up from reference TRBV19 and TRBJ1-2, is DGGITQSPKYLFRKEGQNVTLSCEQNLNHDAMYWYRQDPGQGLRLIYYSQIVNDFQKGDIAEGYSVSREKKESFPLTVTSAQKNPTAFYLCASSIGRDYGYTFGSGTRLTVV.

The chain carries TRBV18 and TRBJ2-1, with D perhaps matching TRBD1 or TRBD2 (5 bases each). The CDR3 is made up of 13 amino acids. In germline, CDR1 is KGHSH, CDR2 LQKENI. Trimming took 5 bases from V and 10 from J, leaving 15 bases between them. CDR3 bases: TGTGCCAGCTCATGGGGACGAAACGAAGAGCAGTTCTTC. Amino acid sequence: CASSWGRNEEQFF.

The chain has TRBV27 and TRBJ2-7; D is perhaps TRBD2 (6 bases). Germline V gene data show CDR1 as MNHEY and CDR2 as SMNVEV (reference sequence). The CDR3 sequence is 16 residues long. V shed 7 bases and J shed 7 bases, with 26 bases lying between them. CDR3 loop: CASTRSRDSLSGEQYF. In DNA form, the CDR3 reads TGTGCCAGCACCCGGAGCCGGGACTCCCTGTCGGGGGAGCAGTACTTC.

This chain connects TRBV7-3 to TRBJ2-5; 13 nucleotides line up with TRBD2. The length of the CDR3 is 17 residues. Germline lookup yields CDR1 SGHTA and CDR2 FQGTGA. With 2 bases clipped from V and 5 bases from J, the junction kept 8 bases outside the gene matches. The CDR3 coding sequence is TGTGCCAGCAGCTTAGGACTAGCGGGAGCCATTGGGGAGACCCAGTACTTC. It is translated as CASSLGLAGAIGETQYF.

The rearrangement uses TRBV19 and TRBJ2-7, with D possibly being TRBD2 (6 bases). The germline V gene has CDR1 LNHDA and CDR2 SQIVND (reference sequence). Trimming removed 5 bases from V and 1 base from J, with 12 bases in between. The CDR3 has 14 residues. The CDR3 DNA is TGTGCCAGTAGTCCCGGGACTTTTTCCTACGAGCAGTACTTC. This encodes CASSPGTFSYEQYF.

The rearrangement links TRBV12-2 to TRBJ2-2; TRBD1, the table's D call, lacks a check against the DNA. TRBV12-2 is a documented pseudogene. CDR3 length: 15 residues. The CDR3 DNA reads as TGTGCAAGTCGCGTGTGCACAGGGGAGCACGGGGAGCTGTTTTTT. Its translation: CASRVCTGEHGELFF.

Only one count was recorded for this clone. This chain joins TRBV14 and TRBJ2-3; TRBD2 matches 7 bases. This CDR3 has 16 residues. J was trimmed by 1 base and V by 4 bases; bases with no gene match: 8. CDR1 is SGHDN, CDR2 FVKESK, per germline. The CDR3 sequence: CASSPVRLAGTDTQYF. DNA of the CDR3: TGTGCCAGCAGCCCCGTCAGACTAGCCGGCACAGATACGCAGTATTTT.

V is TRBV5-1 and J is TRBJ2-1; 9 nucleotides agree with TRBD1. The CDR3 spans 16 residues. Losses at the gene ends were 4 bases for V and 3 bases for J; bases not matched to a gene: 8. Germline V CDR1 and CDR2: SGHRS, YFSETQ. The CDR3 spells CASSAKPGQGYNEQFF. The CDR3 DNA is TGCGCCAGCAGCGCAAAACCGGGACAGGGCTACAATGAGCAGTTCTTC.

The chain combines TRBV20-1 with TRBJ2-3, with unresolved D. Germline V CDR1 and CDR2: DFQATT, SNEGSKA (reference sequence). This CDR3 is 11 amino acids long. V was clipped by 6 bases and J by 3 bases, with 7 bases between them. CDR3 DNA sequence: TGCAGTGCCGATAGGACAGATACGCAGTATTTT. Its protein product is CSADRTDTQYF.